A selection of T cell receptor beta chains follows, all from one sample in a study of blood T cell repertoires in COVID-19. Generated by immunoSEQ multiplex PCR, the TCRdb table keeps only in-frame clones and is missing some. The sample includes fewer than 250,000 clones, 80% to 90% of them seen just once. The sample was PBMCs or T cells enriched from blood (not recorded which). The receptors shown here come from a woman aged 25 to 39 who had been exposed to COVID-19. Both conserved end residues are part of each CDR3. The D gene is left open where the match is weak. Part of the rows lack a size; the others show once, few, many or a class for expanded clones.

v_gene	j_gene	abundance	d_gene	CDR3nt	CDR3aa
TRBV2	TRBJ2-7	NA	TRBD1	TGTGCCAGCAGTGAGCGGGACAGGGGTCCTTTAAAAGAGCAGTACTTC	CASSERDRGPLKEQYF
TRBV10-2	TRBJ2-3	NA	NA	TGCGCCAGCTCAAGTAGTGGAGATACGCAGTATTTT	CASSSSGDTQYF
TRBV7-9	TRBJ1-4	NA	TRBD1	TGTGCCAGCAGCCCCCCGACAGGGGAGACGGAAGAAAAACTGTTTTTT	CASSPPTGETEEKLFF
TRBV5-1	TRBJ2-1	NA	NA	TGCGCCAGCAGGGGGGCGGACTACAATGAGCAGTTCTTC	CASRGADYNEQFF
TRBV11-2	TRBJ1-2	NA	NA	TGTGCCAGCAGCAGGGGTGGTTATGGCTACACCTTC	CASSRGGYGYTF
TRBV5-1	TRBJ1-1	NA	NA	TGCGCCAGCAGCTTCTCCTCCCGGTCCACTGAAGCTTTCTTT	CASSFSSRSTEAFF
TRBV15	TRBJ1-1	NA	NA	TGTGCCACCAGCAGGGAGCCGAACACTGAAGCTTTCTTT	CATSREPNTEAFF
TRBV6-1	TRBJ1-6	NA	NA	TGTGCCAGCAGTGAAAGACAGGTCAATTCACCCCTCCACTTT	CASSERQVNSPLHF
TRBV9	TRBJ1-5	NA	NA	TGTGCCAGCAGCGTAGTGCCGGTGGATCAGCCCCAGCATTTT	CASSVVPVDQPQHF
TRBV27	TRBJ1-1	NA	TRBD1	TGTGCCAGCAGTTTATCCGGGACAGGGTGGAGGAGCACTGAAGCTTTCTTT	CASSLSGTGWRSTEAFF
TRBV6-5	TRBJ2-1	NA	TRBD2	TGTGCCAGCAGTTTGGGACTAGCGGGAGGGATTAATGAGCAGTTCTTC	CASSLGLAGGINEQFF
TRBV11-2	TRBJ2-2	NA	TRBD1	TGTGCCAGCAGCTTAGGGACAGGGGTTACCGGGGAGCTGTTTTTT	CASSLGTGVTGELFF
TRBV6-5	TRBJ2-7	NA	NA	TGTGCCAGCAGTCCGAACCAGGCCTACGAGCAGTACTTC	CASSPNQAYEQYF
TRBV9	TRBJ1-1	few	NA	TGTGCCAGCAGCGCTCCAGGTCGCACTGAAGCTTTCTTT	CASSAPGRTEAFF
TRBV6-6	TRBJ2-3	NA	NA	TGTGCCAGCACCCAGGGAGGCCCTGGGCCAGATACGCAGTATTTT	CASTQGGPGPDTQYF
TRBV3-1/TRBV3-2	TRBJ2-3	NA	TRBD2	TGTGCCAGCAGCCTTACTAGCGGGAGAAGCACAGATACGCAGTATTTT	CASSLTSGRSTDTQYF
TRBV9	TRBJ1-1	NA	TRBD1	TGTGCCAGCAGCCTTAACACAGGGGTTTCGAACACTGAAGCTTTCTTT	CASSLNTGVSNTEAFF
TRBV5-4	TRBJ2-1	once	TRBD2	TGTGCCAGCAACCTCAGGGGGGCCGGGACTAGCCCTTACAATGAGCAGTTCTTC	CASNLRGAGTSPYNEQFF
TRBV19	TRBJ1-5	NA	TRBD1	TGTGCCAGTAGTATGGGGACAGGGAGATTCGGTCAGCCCCAGCATTTT	CASSMGTGRFGQPQHF
TRBV2	TRBJ2-1	NA	NA	TGTGCCAGCAATCGGGCACTAGCTATTGAGCAGTTCTTC	CASNRALAIEQFF
TRBV13	TRBJ1-3	NA	NA	TGTGCCAGCAGCTTAGGGGGCTGGTCTGGAAACACCATATATTTT	CASSLGGWSGNTIYF
TRBV30	TRBJ2-5	NA	TRBD1	TGTGCCTGGAGTGTACGGGATACAGGGGCAGAGACCCAGTACTTC	CAWSVRDTGAETQYF
TRBV30	TRBJ1-1	few	NA	TGTGCCTGGGATAGGAGGGGGAACACTGAAGCTTTCTTT	CAWDRRGNTEAFF
TRBV6-6	TRBJ1-1	NA	NA	TGTGCCAGCAGTTACCCCCATCCTTCAGGGAGGGCTGAAGCTTTCTTT	CASSYPHPSGRAEAFF
TRBV2	TRBJ2-7	NA	TRBD1	TGTGCCAGCAGTACCGGGACAGGGGTTCCCGAGCAGTACTTC	CASSTGTGVPEQYF
TRBV29-1	TRBJ1-4	NA	TRBD1	TGCAGCGTTGAAGGGTGGGACAGTTCTAATGAAAAACTGTTTTTT	CSVEGWDSSNEKLFF
TRBV5-6	TRBJ1-3	NA	NA	TGTGCCAGCAGCTTCAGGGGTGTAGGAGGAAACACCATATATTTT	CASSFRGVGGNTIYF
TRBV6-5	TRBJ2-1	NA	NA	TGTGCCAGCAGTTACCGGGTAGTGCGGTCCTACAATGAGCAGTTCTTC	CASSYRVVRSYNEQFF
TRBV30	TRBJ1-5	once	TRBD1	TGTGCCTGGAGTGGAACAGGGGGACAGCCCCAGCATTTT	CAWSGTGGQPQHF
TRBV7-2	TRBJ2-3	NA	TRBD2	TGTGCCAGCAGCTTAGTGGTACTAGCGGGAGATACGCAGTATTTT	CASSLVVLAGDTQYF
TRBV11-2	TRBJ1-3	once	TRBD1	TGTGCCAGCAGCTCCGTCAGGGGGTTTAGAAACACCATATATTTT	CASSSVRGFRNTIYF
TRBV18	TRBJ1-6	NA	NA	TGTGCCAGCTCACCGACGAAACGGACAGATCCAAAGTCACCCCTCCACTTT	CASSPTKRTDPKSPLHF
TRBV5-8	TRBJ2-3	NA	NA	TGTGCCAGCAGCTTGGGGGTTAGCGAGGATACGCAGTATTTT	CASSLGVSEDTQYF
TRBV14	TRBJ1-1	NA	NA	TGTGCCAGCAGCCAAGTCGGGACAAGGCTTACCATAAACGGAGCTTTCTTT	CASSQVGTRLTINGAFF
TRBV14	TRBJ1-1	NA	NA	TGTGCCAGCAGCCAAGTTACAGGGTTAGATAGCGCTGAAGCTTTCTTT	CASSQVTGLDSAEAFF
TRBV6-5	TRBJ1-6	NA	TRBD1	TGTGCCAGCAGTTACTTTGGGACAGGGGATTCACCCCTCCACTTT	CASSYFGTGDSPLHF
TRBV19	TRBJ2-1	NA	NA	TGTGCCAGTAGTATATCGCAGGCTCCGAAATACAATGAGCAGTTCTTC	CASSISQAPKYNEQFF
TRBV7-9	TRBJ2-5	NA	NA	TGTGCCAGCAGCCCTTCCGGGACTCCAGAGACCCAGTACTTC	CASSPSGTPETQYF
TRBV18	TRBJ1-2	NA	TRBD1	TGTGCCAGCTCATCGACAGGGGGTAACTATGGCTACACCTTC	CASSSTGGNYGYTF
TRBV29-1	TRBJ1-2	NA	TRBD1	TGCAGCGTTGCACGGACAGGGACTGGCTACACCTTC	CSVARTGTGYTF
TRBV20-1	TRBJ2-1	NA	NA	TGCAGTGCAATCGACAATGAGCAGTTCTTC	CSAIDNEQFF
TRBV2	TRBJ2-5	NA	TRBD1	TGTGCCAGCAGTTACAGGGGGCGAGAGACCCAGTACTTC	CASSYRGRETQYF
TRBV24-1	TRBJ2-5	NA	NA	TGTGCCACCAGTGGGGGGGACCCTCTCAAGCAGACCCAGTACTTC	CATSGGDPLKQTQYF
TRBV7-8	TRBJ1-2	once	TRBD1	TGTGCCAGCAGCTTAGGTAACAGGGGGCTGGCTGGCTACACCTTC	CASSLGNRGLAGYTF
TRBV4-2	TRBJ2-7	NA	TRBD2	TGTGCCAGCAGCCAAGGGACTAGCGGGAGAAACGAGCAGTACTTC	CASSQGTSGRNEQYF
TRBV2	TRBJ2-7	few	TRBD2	TGTGCCAGCAAGAAATTGGGCGGGAGGCACGAGGTGAGGACCTACGAGCAGTACTTC	CASKKLGGRHEVRTYEQYF
TRBV4-1	TRBJ2-2	NA	TRBD2	TGCGCCAGCAGCCAGGGGAGGGGTAGGAGCACCGGGGAGCTGTTTTTT	CASSQGRGRSTGELFF
TRBV19	TRBJ2-3	NA	NA	TGTGCCAGTAGTAGGACACTCAACACAGATACGCAGTATTTT	CASSRTLNTDTQYF
TRBV7-9	TRBJ2-7	NA	TRBD1	TGTGCCAGCAGCCCTCGGACAGGGACGTCCTACGAGCAGTACTTC	CASSPRTGTSYEQYF
TRBV19	TRBJ1-1	NA	TRBD1	TGTGCCAGTAGTATAGGACAGGGGTACAAGGAAGCTTTCTTT	CASSIGQGYKEAFF
TRBV19	TRBJ2-7	NA	TRBD1	TGTGCCAGTAGTAGGGACAGATTCTACGAGCAGTACTTC	CASSRDRFYEQYF
TRBV18	TRBJ1-3	NA	TRBD1	TGTGCCAGCTCGCCGGGACAGGGCTCTGGAAACACCATATATTTT	CASSPGQGSGNTIYF
TRBV2	TRBJ1-2	NA	TRBD1	TGTGCCAGCAGTGAAGAGGGACAGGGCCCCTTTAACTATGGCTACACCTTC	CASSEEGQGPFNYGYTF
TRBV29-1	TRBJ2-7	NA	NA	TGCAGCGGAACAACAGGGAGAGGTCTCTACGAGCAGTACTTC	CSGTTGRGLYEQYF
TRBV28	TRBJ2-7	NA	TRBD1	TGTGCCAGCAGTTTCCCGGGACAGAGCTCCTACGAGCAGTACTTC	CASSFPGQSSYEQYF
TRBV7-9	TRBJ1-2	once	NA	TGTGCCAGCAGCTTTGGGGCAGCTAACTATGGCTACACCTTC	CASSFGAANYGYTF
TRBV5-1	TRBJ1-6	NA	NA	TGCGCCAGCAGCCATCAAGAGAGCTCCTATAATTCACCCCTCCACTTT	CASSHQESSYNSPLHF
TRBV30	TRBJ1-1	NA	TRBD1	TGTGCCTGGAACATAAGGACAGGGAACACTGAAGCTTTCTTT	CAWNIRTGNTEAFF
TRBV4-1	TRBJ1-1	NA	NA	TGCGCCAGCAGCCAATTTGGAGGGGTAAGGACTGAAGCTTTCTTT	CASSQFGGVRTEAFF